These 8 T cell receptor beta chains originate from one sample sequenced in a study of PD-L1 blockade in urothelial cancer. Time point meaning: pretreatment peripheral blood. Clones were read by immunoSEQ multiplex PCR, and TCRdb kept only the in-frame ones, dropping some. Among 90,000 or so clones, about 90% were seen once, and the ten largest hold 1.6%. The sample consisted of PBMCs, taken around atezolizumab (anti-PD-L1) treatment. All receptors derive from a man aged 55-75 years with urothelial cancer.

CDR3 amino acids: CASSLGQGRNEQYF. The CDR3 nucleotides are TGTGCCAGCAGCTTGGGACAGGGGAGGAACGAGCAGTACTTC. The chain combines TRBV11-2 with TRBJ2-7, with TRBD1 identical over 10 bases. Germline V gives CDR1 SGHAT, CDR2 FQNNGV. This CDR3 is 14 amino acids long. V lost 3 bases, J lost 5 bases, and 4 bases stayed unmatched.

This clone is a singleton in its sample. This chain links TRBV2 with TRBJ2-6; TRBD1 is a possible D gene (6 bases). CDR1 is SNHLY, CDR2 FYNNEI, per germline. This CDR3 spans 16 amino acids. The V end lost 6 bases, the J end lost 0 bases, and 12 bases lay between the germline ends. The DNA for the CDR3 is TGTGCCAGCAGGGCAGGACAGACCTCTGGGGCCAACGTCCTGACTTTC. Protein product: CASRAGQTSGANVLTF.

V usage is TRBV29-1 and J usage is TRBJ2-5; TRBD2 aligns across 14 bases. V shed 5 bases, J shed 5 bases, and the junction held 7 bases outside the gene matches. The germline V gene encodes CDR1 SQVTM and CDR2 ANQGSEA. The CDR3 length is 15 residues. CDR3 nucleotides: TGCAGCGTTCTCGGACTAGCGGGAGGCGGCGAGACCCAGTACTTC. The encoded protein is CSVLGLAGGGETQYF.

This clone was seen just once. The chain links TRBV19 to TRBJ1-1; 7 bases fit TRBD1. With V trimmed by 2 bases and J by 7 bases, 4 bases remained unmatched. CDR1 is LNHDA and CDR2 is SQIVND in the germline V gene (reference sequence). The CDR3 spans 13 residues. DNA for the CDR3: TGTGCCAGTAGTATAACAGGGGAGCGTGAAGCTTTCTTT. Translation: CASSITGEREAFF.

This sequence joins TRBV28 and TRBJ1-3, with D possibly matching TRBD1 (6 bases). This CDR3 has 16 residues. The ends were cut back, 3 bases at V and 0 bases at J, with 12 bases in the middle. Germline lookup yields CDR1 MDHEN and CDR2 SYDVKM. The CDR3 DNA reads TGTGCCAGCAGTTTGGTAGGACAGTACTCTGGAAACACCATATATTTT. This sequence encodes CASSLVGQYSGNTIYF.

The CDR3 DNA is TGTGCCTGGAGTGGTCAAGGGGCCGAGCAGTACTTC. Protein product: CAWSGQGAEQYF. The genes are TRBV30 and TRBJ2-7, with D perhaps TRBD1 (5 bases). With 1 base removed from V and 6 bases from J, the gap between germline ends came to 10 bases. Germline CDR1 and CDR2: GTSNPN and SVGIG (reference sequence). The CDR3 is 12 residues long. The entire variable domain, with the rest obtained from reference TRBV30 and TRBJ2-7, is as follows: SQTIHQWPATLVQPVGSPLSLECTVEGTSNPNLYWYRQAAGRGLQLLFYSVGIGQISSEVPQNLSASRPQDRQFILSSKKLLLSDSGFYLCAWSGQGAEQYFGPGTRLTVT.

V usage is TRBV6-1 and J usage is TRBJ1-5; D possibly corresponds to TRBD1 (6 bases). The V end lost 1 base, the J end lost 4 bases, and 8 bases lay between the germline ends. Germline V lookup: CDR1 MNHNS, CDR2 SASEGT. The CDR3 extends over 14 amino acids. In DNA form, the CDR3 reads TGTGCCAGCAGTGAAGTAGGGGGTAATCAGCCCCAGCATTTT. Amino acid sequence: CASSEVGGNQPQHF.

This clone showed up just a few times. The V call is TRBV30, the J call TRBJ1-5, with D maybe TRBD1 (6 bases). Trimming removed 4 bases at V and 6 bases at J, with 16 bases between. The CDR3 has 14 residues. The V gene's germline CDR1 is GTSNPN and CDR2 SVGIG (reference sequence). The CDR3 DNA follows: TGTGCCTGGAACAAAGGGGGATACCGTCAGCCCCAGCATTTT. Its protein product is CAWNKGGYRQPQHF.